This T cell receptor beta chain was found in a study of type 1 and type 2 diabetes patients. Study outcomes and limitations: Highly-expanded CD4+ clones were few in type 2 diabetes, median one, roughly 4% of reads.

PCR was run on genomic DNA. Multiplex PCR with 30 forward and 13 reverse primers amplified the TCR beta CDR3. TCRdb ran MiXCR on the multiplex PCR reads and lists one entry per CDR3 protein. Seen here are approximately 260,000 distinct CDR3 sequences, 45% to 60% observed once, and the top ten hold roughly 15%. With regard to this clonotype: Its antigen is undetermined.

The CDR3 runs to 15 residues. In germline, CDR1 is KGHSH, CDR2 LQKENI. Trimming took 2 bases from V and 4 from J; bases not matched to a gene: 5. This chain connects TRBV18 to TRBJ1-1, with 9 bases that match TRBD1. Sequencing was carried out using peripheral blood mononuclear cells (PBMCs). The origin of this receptor is a man younger than 35 with type 2 diabetes. The CDR3 nucleotides are TGTGCCAGCTCACCATTAGACAGGGGGTCCACTGAAGCTTTCTTT. It specifies CASSPLDRGSTEAFF.